This T cell receptor beta chain was sequenced during a study of blood T cell repertoires in COVID-19. Study-wide context: Whether acute or convalescent, the COVID-19 samples came from the United States, Italy and Spain. PBMCs, B-cell-depleted T cells, or T cells provided the cDNA or gDNA that made up the material.

Per the authors' pipeline: Amplification with reference gene primers provided the estimates of nucleated cell counts. Measured with immunoSEQ multiplex PCR; TCRdb has only the in-frame clones, and not every one. Clone size and V and J calls were adopted from that table, with D and trimming inferred from the DNA. The table records tens of thousands of clones, about 90% of them present only once. The germline V gene encodes CDR1 LNHDA and CDR2 SQIVND (reference sequence). The CDR3 is made up of 13 amino acids. V shed 5 bases, J shed 7 bases, and the junction held 6 bases outside the gene matches. The gene calls are TRBV19 and TRBJ1-2, with TRBD1 matching 8 bases. Material for sequencing was peripheral blood. The sequence derives from a human donor in a cohort sampled during active COVID-19. The CDR3 DNA reads as TGTGCCAGTAGTGCCCAGGGGGCCGGTGGCTACACCTTC. Translating it yields CASSAQGAGGYTF. Combining the CDR3 with reference TRBV19 and TRBJ1-2 gives the whole variable domain DGGITQSPKYLFRKEGQNVTLSCEQNLNHDAMYWYRQDPGQGLRLIYYSQIVNDFQKGDIAEGYSVSREKKESFPLTVTSAQKNPTAFYLCASSAQGAGGYTFGSGTRLTVV.